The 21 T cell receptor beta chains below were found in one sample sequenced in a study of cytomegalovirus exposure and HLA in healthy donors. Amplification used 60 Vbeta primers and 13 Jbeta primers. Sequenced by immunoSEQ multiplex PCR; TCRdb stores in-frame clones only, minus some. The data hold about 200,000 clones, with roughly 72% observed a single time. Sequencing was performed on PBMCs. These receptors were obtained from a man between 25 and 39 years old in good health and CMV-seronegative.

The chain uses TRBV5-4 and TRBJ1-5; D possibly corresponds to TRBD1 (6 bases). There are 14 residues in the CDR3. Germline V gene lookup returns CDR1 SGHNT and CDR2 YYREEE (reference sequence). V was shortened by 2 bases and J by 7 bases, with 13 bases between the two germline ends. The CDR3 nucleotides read TGTGCCAGCAGCTTTTTTGGGGGGGCACAGCCCCAGCATTTT. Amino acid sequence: CASSFFGGAQPQHF.

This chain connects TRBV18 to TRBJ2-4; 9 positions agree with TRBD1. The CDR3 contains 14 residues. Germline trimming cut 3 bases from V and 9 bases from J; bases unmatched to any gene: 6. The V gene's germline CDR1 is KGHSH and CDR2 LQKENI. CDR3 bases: TGTGCCAGCTCACCTTATTCGACAGGGGGCATTCAGTACTTC. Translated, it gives CASSPYSTGGIQYF. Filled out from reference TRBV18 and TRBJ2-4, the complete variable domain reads NAGVMQNPRHLVRRRGQEARLRCSPMKGHSHVYWYRQLPEEGLKFMVYLQKENIIDESGMPKERFSAEFPKEGPSILRIQQVVRGDSAAYFCASSPYSTGGIQYFGAGTRLSVL.

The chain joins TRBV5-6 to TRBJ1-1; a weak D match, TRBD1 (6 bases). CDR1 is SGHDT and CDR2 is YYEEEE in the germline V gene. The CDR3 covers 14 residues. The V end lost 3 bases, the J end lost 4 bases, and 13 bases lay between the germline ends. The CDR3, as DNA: TGTGCCAGCAGCTCCTATACAGGGCTCACTGAAGCTTTCTTT. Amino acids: CASSSYTGLTEAFF.

The CDR3 here is CASSQRGGETQYF. The CDR3, as DNA: TGCGCCAGCAGCCAACGGGGGGGCGAGACCCAGTACTTC. V is TRBV4-1 and J is TRBJ2-5; 8 nucleotides line up with TRBD2. CDR3 length: 13 residues. V shed 2 bases, J shed 5 bases, and the junction held 1 base outside the gene matches. From germline, CDR1 is MGHRA and CDR2 YSYEKL.

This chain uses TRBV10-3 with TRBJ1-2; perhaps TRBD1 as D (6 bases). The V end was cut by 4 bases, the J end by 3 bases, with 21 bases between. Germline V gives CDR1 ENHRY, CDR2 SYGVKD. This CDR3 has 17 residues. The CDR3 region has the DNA TGTGCCATCAGTGCTGATTGGGACACCTGGCACGACTATGGCTACACCTTC. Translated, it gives CAISADWDTWHDYGYTF.

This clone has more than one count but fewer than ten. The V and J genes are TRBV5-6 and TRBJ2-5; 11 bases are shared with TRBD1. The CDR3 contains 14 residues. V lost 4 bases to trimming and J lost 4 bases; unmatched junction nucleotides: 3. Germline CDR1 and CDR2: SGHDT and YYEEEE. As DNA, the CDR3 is TGTGCCAGCAGCGGACAGGGGGCTGGAGAGACCCAGTACTTC. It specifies CASSGQGAGETQYF.

The CDR3 DNA follows: TGTGCCAGCAGCACAGGTCGGGCAGTTGACGAGCAGTACTTC. Residues: CASSTGRAVDEQYF. V gene TRBV9 combines with J gene TRBJ2-7, with D perhaps TRBD1 (5 bases). This CDR3 comprises 14 residues. V lost 4 bases and J lost 5, with 16 bases in between. Germline CDR1 reads SGDLS; CDR2 reads YYNGEE.

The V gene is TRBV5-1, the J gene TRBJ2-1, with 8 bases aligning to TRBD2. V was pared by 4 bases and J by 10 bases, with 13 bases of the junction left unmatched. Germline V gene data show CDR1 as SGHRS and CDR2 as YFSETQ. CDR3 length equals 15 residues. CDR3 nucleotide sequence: TGCGCCAGCAGCCACAAAGGAGCGGGAGTGTGGGAGCAGTTCTTC. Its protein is CASSHKGAGVWEQFF.

The CDR3: CAISEGGAYGYTF. The CDR3 DNA is TGTGCCATCAGTGAAGGTGGGGCCTATGGCTACACCTTC. This rearrangement joins TRBV10-3 to TRBJ1-2; possibly TRBD1 for D (5 bases). The CDR3 has 13 amino acids. Trimming shortened V by 3 bases and J by 4 bases, and 9 bases separated the two germline ends. CDR1 is ENHRY, CDR2 SYGVKD, per germline.

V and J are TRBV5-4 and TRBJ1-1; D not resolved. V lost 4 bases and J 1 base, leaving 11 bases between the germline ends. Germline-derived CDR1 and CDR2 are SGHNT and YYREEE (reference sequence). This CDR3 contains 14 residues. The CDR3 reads CASSPSQENTEAFF. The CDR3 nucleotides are TGTGCCAGCAGCCCCAGCCAGGAGAACACTGAAGCTTTCTTT.

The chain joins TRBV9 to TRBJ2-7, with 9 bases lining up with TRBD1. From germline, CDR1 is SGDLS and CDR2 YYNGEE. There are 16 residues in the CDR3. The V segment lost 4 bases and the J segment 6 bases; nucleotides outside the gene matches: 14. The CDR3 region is CASSPGTGNLAGEQYF. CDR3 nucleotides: TGTGCCAGCAGCCCCGGGACAGGGAATCTGGCGGGCGAGCAGTACTTC.

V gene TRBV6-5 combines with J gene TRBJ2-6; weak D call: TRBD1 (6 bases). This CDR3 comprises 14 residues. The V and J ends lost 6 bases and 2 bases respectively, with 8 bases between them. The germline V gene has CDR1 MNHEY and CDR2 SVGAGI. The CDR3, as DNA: TGTGCCAGCAGAACAGGGCCTGGGGCCAACGTCCTGACTTTC. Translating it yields CASRTGPGANVLTF.

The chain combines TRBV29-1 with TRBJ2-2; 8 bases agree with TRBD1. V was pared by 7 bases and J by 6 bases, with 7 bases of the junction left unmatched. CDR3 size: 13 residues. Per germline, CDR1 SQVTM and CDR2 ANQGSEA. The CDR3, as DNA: TGCAGCGGCGACAGGGGCGAGGCCGGGGAGCTGTTTTTT. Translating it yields CSGDRGEAGELFF.

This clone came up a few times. The CDR3 nucleotides read TGTGCCAGCAGCAACGGACAGGGAGGGGTCAATGAGCAGTTCTTC. Its protein product is CASSNGQGGVNEQFF. The rearrangement joins TRBV7-6 to TRBJ2-1, with D perhaps matching TRBD1 (8 bases). Trimming shortened V by 5 bases and J by 6 bases, and 17 bases separated the two germline ends. CDR1 and CDR2 from the germline V gene are SGHVS and FNYEAQ. The CDR3 is made up of 15 amino acids. The full variable domain, with the rest looked up from reference TRBV7-6 and TRBJ2-1, is GAGVSQSPRYKVTKRGQDVALRCDPISGHVSLYWYRQALGQGPEFLTYFNYEAQQDKSGLPNDRFSAERPEGSISTLTIQRTEQRDSAMYRCASSNGQGGVNEQFFGPGTRLTVL.

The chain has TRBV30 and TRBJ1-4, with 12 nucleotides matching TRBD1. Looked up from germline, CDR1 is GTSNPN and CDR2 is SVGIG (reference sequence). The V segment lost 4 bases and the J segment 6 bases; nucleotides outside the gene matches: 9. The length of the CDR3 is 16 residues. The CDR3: CAWTKGQGATYEKLFF. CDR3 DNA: TGTGCCTGGACGAAGGGACAGGGGGCAACCTATGAAAAACTGTTTTTT.

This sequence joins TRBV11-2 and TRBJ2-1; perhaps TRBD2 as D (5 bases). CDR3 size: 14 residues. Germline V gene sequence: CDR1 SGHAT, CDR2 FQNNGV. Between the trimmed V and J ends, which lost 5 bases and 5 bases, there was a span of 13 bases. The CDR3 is CASSRRQGHNEQFF. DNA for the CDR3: TGTGCCAGCAGCCGGAGGCAAGGTCACAATGAGCAGTTCTTC.

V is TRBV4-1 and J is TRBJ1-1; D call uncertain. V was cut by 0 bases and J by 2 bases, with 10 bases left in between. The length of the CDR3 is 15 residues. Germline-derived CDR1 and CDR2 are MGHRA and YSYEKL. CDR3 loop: CASSQDWQANTEAFF. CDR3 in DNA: TGCGCCAGCAGCCAAGACTGGCAGGCTAACACTGAAGCTTTCTTT.

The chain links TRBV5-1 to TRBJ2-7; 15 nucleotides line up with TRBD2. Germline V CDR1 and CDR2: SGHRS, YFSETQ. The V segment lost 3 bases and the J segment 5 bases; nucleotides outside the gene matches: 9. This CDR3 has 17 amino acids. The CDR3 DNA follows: TGCGCCAGCAGCTCTGGACTAGCGGGAGGGGGGGTGGACGAGCAGTACTTC. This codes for CASSSGLAGGGVDEQYF.

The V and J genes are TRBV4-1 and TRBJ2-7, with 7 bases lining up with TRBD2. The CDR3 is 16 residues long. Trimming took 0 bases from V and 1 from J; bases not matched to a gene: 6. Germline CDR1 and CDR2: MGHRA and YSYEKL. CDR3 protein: CASSQDRGGRSYEQYF. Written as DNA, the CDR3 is TGCGCCAGCAGCCAAGATAGGGGCGGGAGATCCTACGAGCAGTACTTC.

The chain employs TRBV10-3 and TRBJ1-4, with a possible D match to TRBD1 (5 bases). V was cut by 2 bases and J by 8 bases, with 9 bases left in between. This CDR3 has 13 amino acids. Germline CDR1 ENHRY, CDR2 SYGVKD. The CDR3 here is CAISENQGEKLFF. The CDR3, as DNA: TGTGCCATCAGTGAGAACCAGGGAGAAAAACTGTTTTTT.

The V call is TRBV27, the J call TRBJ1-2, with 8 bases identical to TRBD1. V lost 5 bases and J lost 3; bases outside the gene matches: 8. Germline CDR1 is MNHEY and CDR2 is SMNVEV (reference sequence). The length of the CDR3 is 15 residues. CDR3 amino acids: CASSGTGTTDYGYTF. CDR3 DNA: TGTGCCAGCAGTGGGACAGGAACTACGGACTATGGCTACACCTTC.